The rows below give T cell receptor beta chains drawn from one sample of a study of sequential checkpoint blockade in melanoma. TCRdb's copy holds only in-frame clones and misses some; the assay was immunoSEQ multiplex PCR. The table includes 20,000 or so clones, about 81% detected once. The sequencing used CD8+ T cells sorted from blood (inferred from file names), collected from a patient given nivolumab and ipilimumab in sequence. The receptors come from a human donor with melanoma. The CDR3 runs from the conserved cysteine through the conserved F or W. The order of the fields is D gene, V gene, clone size, CDR3 protein. A D gene is named only where the DNA matches it firmly. Rows give clone size only sometimes, using once, few, many, or a class for an expanded clone.

TRBD2 TRBV6-1 NA CASSETSGSYEQYF
NA TRBV7-8 NA CASSLGILNTEAFF
NA TRBV11-2 NA CASSLGGGEQYF
NA TRBV30 NA CAWERNGIGYTF
NA TRBV7-8 NA CASSSVPGFGNTEAFF
NA TRBV13 once CASSLTGRRSPLHF
TRBD1 TRBV5-4 NA CASSLPGTGGPYGYTF
NA TRBV11-2 NA CASSLTVEAFF
TRBD2 TRBV19 few CASSATSGSYNEQFF
TRBD2 TRBV27 once CASSSIILAGETYEQYF
NA TRBV9 NA CASSVDTNLNYGYTF
TRBD1 TRBV7-2 few CASSLARDSDQPQHF
NA TRBV4-1 NA CASSLRGGQASDEQYF
TRBD2 TRBV7-9 NA CASSFTRTSETYEQYF
NA TRBV19 NA CASSPRGWVNGYTF
NA TRBV29-1 NA CSVELLDSGANVLTF
NA TRBV28 NA CASSQRDEKLFF
TRBD1 TRBV13 few CASSYSIQGNQPQHF
TRBD1 TRBV15 NA CATSGDRSEQYF
TRBD1 TRBV5-8 NA CASSADRGSYGYTF
TRBD1 TRBV4-2 NA CASSQDKGASDQPQHF
TRBD2 TRBV28 NA CASSPSGRHYEQYF